These 27 T cell receptor beta chains originate from one sample sequenced in a study of CD8+CD57+ T cells in acquired aplastic anemia (dated 2018 in TCRdb). Sequencer: Illumina HiSeq 2000. Genomic DNA was used as template for profiling of TCR beta VDJ combinations and CDR3 sequences. TCRdb itself trimmed the public reads at Q25 with fastp, ran MiXCR and retained productive beta chains. CDR3 protein sequences are deduplicated, and each keeps its most common genes and DNA. The sample yields under 200,000 distinct CDR3 sequences; 40% to 60% were counted once. Of the sample, about 30% falls within the top ten clones. The patients picked for sequencing were ones in whom flow cytometry had shown an expansion of CD8+CD57+ cells. Sequenced sample: sorted CD4+, CD8+, or CD8+CD57+ T cells (not recorded which) from PBMCs. These receptors were collected from a human donor with aplastic anemia.

This clonotype was observed a handful of times. This rearrangement joins TRBV10-3 to TRBJ2-7; D call uncertain. The CDR3 extends over 12 amino acids. Germline loops: CDR1 ENHRY, CDR2 SYGVKD. Deletions cut 3 bases from V and 0 bases from J, with 3 bases between. CDR3: CAISDASYEQYF. As DNA, the CDR3 is TGTGCCATCAGTGATGCCTCCTACGAGCAGTACTTC.

J is TRBJ1-2 and V is TRBV12-3 or TRBV12-4; unclear D gene. The V end was cut by 3 bases, the J end by 4 bases, with 3 bases between. The length of the CDR3 is 11 residues. CDR3 protein: CASSFSYGYTF. CDR3 DNA sequence: TGTGCCAGCAGTTTTAGCTATGGCTACACCTTC.

A note on this clonotype: One junction end does not reproduce the germline sequence, and a read error may be involved. The chain employs TRBV7-9 and TRBJ1-6, with D possibly TRBD1 on 5 matching bases. Germline values: CDR1 SEHNR, CDR2 FQNEAQ (reference sequence). CDR3 length: 14 residues. The CDR3 loop reads CASSLGQGGSPPHF. The CDR3, as DNA: TGTGCCAGCAGCTTAGGGCAGGGAGGCTCACCCCCCCACTTT.

This clonotype occurred many times. This chain joins TRBV4-1 and TRBJ2-1; 8 positions agree with TRBD2. With 4 bases clipped from V and 0 bases from J, the junction kept 2 bases outside the gene matches. The CDR3 covers 15 residues. CDR1 MGHRA and CDR2 YSYEKL come from the germline V gene. CDR3 sequence (DNA): TGCGCCAGCAGCCCCAGCGGGAGCTCCTACAATGAGCAGTTCTTC. Protein sequence: CASSPSGSSYNEQFF.

This clonotype was picked up many times. The rearrangement joins TRBV29-1 to TRBJ1-2, with D perhaps TRBD1 (5 bases). This CDR3 is built from 14 residues. Germline V CDR1 and CDR2: SQVTM, ANQGSEA. Deletions cut 7 bases from V and 0 bases from J, with 15 bases between. The CDR3 loop reads CSAEMWGANYGYTF. CDR3 sequence (DNA): TGCAGCGCCGAGATGTGGGGGGCTAACTATGGCTACACCTTC.

This sequence joins TRBV7-9 and TRBJ2-5; D remains ambiguous. V was pared by 2 bases and J by 5 bases, with 9 bases between. The CDR3 is made up of 13 amino acids. Germline CDR1 is SEHNR and CDR2 is FQNEAQ (reference sequence). The CDR3 here is CASSLQDWETQYF. The CDR3 DNA reads TGTGCCAGCAGCTTACAGGATTGGGAGACCCAGTACTTC.

There are many counts of this clonotype. CDR3 DNA: TGCGCCAGCAGTGGAAGTGCGAGGATGCTGACCTACGAGCAGTACTTC. Encoded protein: CASSGSARMLTYEQYF. This rearrangement joins TRBV10-2 to TRBJ2-7; D not certain. V was cut by 4 bases and J by 2 bases, with 18 bases left in between. The CDR3 consists of 16 residues. CDR1 WSHSY and CDR2 SAAADI come from the germline V gene.

The sample holds many counts of this clonotype. The CDR3 DNA follows: TGTGCCAGCAGCTTGGACGGGCAGGGGACAGATACGCAGTATTTT. Protein product: CASSLDGQGTDTQYF. The genes are TRBV5-6 and TRBJ2-3, with D perhaps TRBD1 (6 bases). The CDR3 is made up of 15 amino acids. Germline CDR1 reads SGHDT; CDR2 reads YYEEEE. Trimming pared 0 bases from V and 3 bases from J, leaving 11 bases between. The entire variable domain, with the rest obtained from reference TRBV5-6 and TRBJ2-3, is as follows: DAGVTQSPTHLIKTRGQQVTLRCSPKSGHDTVSWYQQALGQGPQFIFQYYEEEERQRGNFPDRFSGHQFPNYSSELNVNALLLGDSALYLCASSLDGQGTDTQYFGPGTRLTVL.

This clonotype has ten or more counts. The rearrangement uses TRBV10-3 and TRBJ2-3, with a tentative D call TRBD1 (6 bases). V dropped 10 bases and J dropped 0 bases, with 14 bases sitting between them. The CDR3 length is 14 residues. Germline V gives CDR1 ENHRY, CDR2 SYGVKD. The CDR3 loop reads CASTKDSSTDTQYF. For the CDR3, the DNA is TGTGCCAGCACAAAGGACAGTAGCACAGATACGCAGTATTTT.

This clonotype has a count of ten or more. The chain is built from TRBV20-1 and TRBJ2-1, with 11 bases lining up with TRBD2. The CDR3 totals 14 residues. Germline-derived CDR1 and CDR2 are DFQATT and SNEGSKA (reference sequence). Trimming cost V 3 bases and J 6 bases; bases outside gene matches: 4. As DNA, the CDR3 is TGCAGTGCTAGTTTAGCGGGAGGGCTCAATGAGCAGTTCTTC. Protein sequence: CSASLAGGLNEQFF.

Concerning this clonotype: Germline is not matched at one junction end, which may reflect a read error. The chain recombines TRBV5-4 with TRBJ2-7, with TRBD2 matching over 13 bases. From germline, CDR1 is SGHNT and CDR2 YYREEE (reference sequence). This CDR3 comprises 15 residues. CDR3 coding DNA: TGTGTCAGCAGCTTCAGACTAGCGGGGGGCTACGAGCAGTACTTC. Its translation: CVSSFRLAGGYEQYF.

The chain links TRBV12-3 or TRBV12-4 to TRBJ2-7; 10 nucleotides match TRBD2. Unmatched junction bases numbered 3, after V lost 4 bases and J lost 3 bases. The CDR3 covers 14 residues. The CDR3 is CASSSASGSYEQYF. The CDR3 coding sequence is TGTGCCAGCAGTTCCGCTAGCGGGAGCTACGAGCAGTACTTC.

The V and J genes are TRBV6-1 and TRBJ1-5, with a possible D match to TRBD1 (5 bases). The ends were cut back, 5 bases at V and 5 bases at J, with 10 bases in the middle. Per germline, CDR1 MNHNS and CDR2 SASEGT. This CDR3 has 13 amino acids. CDR3 DNA: TGTGCCAGCAGTCAGGGAATATATCAGCCCCAGCATTTT. It is translated as CASSQGIYQPQHF.

As concerns this clonotype: Being one base from a much bigger clone, this may be a read error. CDR3 sequence reads: CASSTRDRGLWEQCF. In DNA, the CDR3 is TGTGCCAGCAGCACCCGGGACAGGGGGCTGTGGGAGCAGTGCTTC. V and J are TRBV11-2 and TRBJ2-7; 12 nucleotides match TRBD1. The CDR3 sequence is 15 residues long. From germline, CDR1 is SGHAT and CDR2 FQNNGV. Full variable domain (remainder filled in from reference TRBV11-2 and TRBJ2-7): EAGVAQSPRYKIIEKRQSVAFWCNPISGHATLYWYQQILGQGPKLLIQFQNNGVVDDSQLPKDRFSAERLKGVDSTLKIQPAKLEDSAVYLCASSTRDRGLWEQCFGPGTRLTVT.

The CDR3 DNA reads TGTGCCAGCAGCTTGGGTTCAAGTAACTATGGCTACACCTTC. Its protein is CASSLGSSNYGYTF. J is TRBJ1-2 and V is TRBV7-3, with D unresolved. Trimming left V 3 bases short and J 1 base short, with 9 bases between. This CDR3 spans 14 amino acids. The germline V gene encodes CDR1 SGHTA and CDR2 FQGTGA. The variable domain in full, with the rest retrieved from reference TRBV7-3 and TRBJ1-2, is GAGVSQTPSNKVTEKGKYVELRCDPISGHTALYWYRQSLGQGPEFLIYFQGTGAADDSGLPNDRFFAVRPEGSVSTLKIQRTERGDSAVYLCASSLGSSNYGYTFGSGTRLTVV.

CDR3 sequence (DNA): TGCAGCGTTGACGGTACAGATGGAAACACCATATATTTT. Its translation is CSVDGTDGNTIYF. The chain combines TRBV29-1 with TRBJ1-3; no definite D call. The CDR3 consists of 13 residues. Trimming cost V 3 bases and J 3 bases, with 9 bases left between them. Germline V gene sequence: CDR1 SQVTM, CDR2 ANQGSEA.

This clonotype showed up just once. The CDR3 loop is CASSLGDRGLYEHF. DNA for the CDR3: TGTGCCAGCAGCTTAGGAGACAGGGGGCTTTACGAGCATTTT. This rearrangement joins TRBV7-9 to TRBJ1-5; 10 bases are a match to TRBD1. This CDR3 has 14 amino acids. J gave up 14 bases and V 1 base, and 8 bases lay outside the gene matches. Germline CDR1 reads SEHNR; CDR2 reads FQNEAQ (reference sequence).

This clonotype was seen once. V is TRBV24-1 and J is TRBJ2-3; 12 nucleotides align to TRBD1. V lost 9 bases and J lost 5; bases outside the gene matches: 11. This CDR3 contains 16 residues. The germline V gene encodes CDR1 KGHDR and CDR2 SFDVKD. CDR3 region: CATFRDRGRDIDTQYF. The CDR3 coding sequence is TGTGCCACCTTCCGGGACAGGGGGCGTGACATAGATACGCAGTATTTT.

Only a few counts were recorded for this clonotype. V and J are TRBV10-3 and TRBJ1-6; D not certain. V was pared by 3 bases and J by 7 bases, with 7 bases between. This CDR3 has 13 amino acids. From germline, CDR1 is ENHRY and CDR2 SYGVKD. The CDR3 DNA sequence: TGTGCCATCAGTGACCCGAAGAATTCACCCCTCCACTTT. Protein product: CAISDPKNSPLHF.

Only one count was recorded for this clonotype. The genes are TRBV19 and TRBJ2-1; weak D call: TRBD1 (6 bases). Germline V CDR1 and CDR2: LNHDA, SQIVND (reference sequence). The V gene lost 5 bases and the J gene lost 5 bases, with 13 bases spanning the gap. There are 14 residues in the CDR3. The CDR3, as DNA: TGTGCCAGTAGTCCTTGGGACAAAGACAATGAGCAGTTCTTC. This encodes CASSPWDKDNEQFF.

By share of the sample, this clonotype is medium-sized. This chain joins TRBV6-4 and TRBJ2-3; D ambiguous. The V and J ends lost 7 bases and 3 bases respectively, with 14 bases between them. The CDR3 runs 14 residues. The germline gives CDR1 MRHNA, CDR2 SNTAGT. The CDR3 loop reads CASTYRLGTDTQYF. CDR3 nucleotide sequence: TGTGCCAGCACCTATAGACTGGGGACAGATACGCAGTATTTT.

The CDR3 nucleotides are TGTGCCAGCAGGGGCCCTTACCAAGAGACCCAGTACTTC. Its translation: CASRGPYQETQYF. The chain combines TRBV7-9 with TRBJ2-5; no clear D gene. The germline V and J ends were trimmed by 6 bases and 0 bases, with 8 bases remaining between them. The germline gives CDR1 SEHNR, CDR2 FQNEAQ (reference sequence). The CDR3 length is 13 residues.

The CDR3 DNA is TGTGCCAGTAGACTTTCCCGACAGGCGAACACTGAAGCTTTCTTT. It encodes CASRLSRQANTEAFF. The rearrangement links TRBV19 to TRBJ1-1, with D tentatively TRBD1 (6 bases). Germline V gene lookup returns CDR1 LNHDA and CDR2 SQIVND (reference sequence). The CDR3 spans 15 residues. V gave up 6 bases and J gave up 1 base, with 15 bases separating them.

The chain combines TRBV10-3 with TRBJ1-6, with unresolved D. CDR3 length: 15 residues. V was trimmed by 6 bases and J by 0 bases, leaving 9 bases between them. Germline V gene data show CDR1 as ENHRY and CDR2 as SYGVKD. The chain's CDR3 is CAISLRPSYNSPLHF. The DNA of the CDR3 is TGTGCCATCAGCCTCAGACCCTCCTATAATTCACCCCTCCACTTT.

This chain connects TRBV19 to TRBJ1-1, with 8 bases that match TRBD1. This CDR3 has 13 amino acids. The germline CDR1 and CDR2 sequences are LNHDA and SQIVND (reference sequence). J gave up 1 base and V 8 bases, and 3 bases lay outside the gene matches. CDR3 sequence: CASGQGPNTEAFF. The CDR3 DNA is TGTGCCAGTGGACAGGGACCGAACACTGAAGCTTTCTTT.

Here the CDR3 DNA reads TGTGCCAGCAGTGAGACAAAACCCATGAACACTGAAGCTTTCTTT. Translated, it gives CASSETKPMNTEAFF. The chain recombines TRBV6-1 with TRBJ1-1, with D uncertain. This CDR3 is 15 amino acids long. V shed 3 bases and J shed 0 bases, with 11 bases lying between them. Germline V CDR1 and CDR2: MNHNS, SASEGT.

This clonotype was seen many times. The chain uses TRBV9 and TRBJ2-7, with 7 bases fitting TRBD2. V lost 4 bases, J lost 6 bases, and 16 bases stayed unmatched. The length of the CDR3 is 16 residues. CDR1 SGDLS and CDR2 YYNGEE come from the germline V gene. CDR3 nucleotides: TGTGCCAGCAGCCCCCGCGGGAGTACAGCTGTATTCGAGCAGTACTTC. Translating it yields CASSPRGSTAVFEQYF.